A selection of T cell receptor beta chains follows, all from one sample in a study of T-cell reconstitution after alpha-beta-depleted transplantation in children. From the PCR reads, TCRdb called clonotypes with MiXCR, one entry per CDR3 protein. The data show a few hundred thousand distinct CDR3 sequences, with roughly a tenth seen just once and approximately 6.2% held by the top ten. The source material was PBMCs from the stem cell graft donor, sampled from the stem cell graft. The receptors derive from a human donor who donated a stem cell graft to a child with acute lymphoblastic leukemia. Each CDR3 is given with its conserved first and last residue. The order of the fields is D gene, clone size, V gene, J gene, CDR3 DNA, CDR3 protein. The D gene is left open where the match is weak. Clone size appears in some rows only: once, few, many, or a class for an expanded clone.

.	.	TRBV6-5	TRBJ1-4	TGTGCCAGCAGTTACGATACGAACAGGCCTGAAAAACTGTTTTTT	CASSYDTNRPEKLFF
.	many	TRBV12-5	TRBJ1-3	TGTGCTAGTGGTGGGGCGACCAGCATCTCTGGAAACACCATATATTTT	CASGGATSISGNTIYF
.	many	TRBV5-1	TRBJ2-1	TGCGCCAGCAGCTTGGCGCCCGGAAAGCAGTTCTTC	CASSLAPGKQFF
.	.	TRBV5-1	TRBJ2-1	TGCGCCACCAACACCGGGACAAATAATGAGGAGTTCTTC	CATNTGTNNEEFF
.	few	TRBV5-1	TRBJ1-2	TGCGCCAGCAGCTCGGTGACAGGCGAGGGCTACACCTTC	CASSSVTGEGYTF
.	once	TRBV18	TRBJ2-5	TGTGCCAGCTCCCCCTCCCAAGACGGGATCCAGTACTTC	CASSPSQDGIQYF
TRBD1	.	TRBV5-1	TRBJ2-5	TGCGCCAGCAGCTTGTTGGGACAGGGACAAGAGACCCAGTACTTC	CASSLLGQGQETQYF
.	many	TRBV12-3/TRBV12-4	TRBJ1-3	TGTGCCAGCAGTTTAGCCCAGGGTGCTGGAAACACCATATATTTT	CASSLAQGAGNTIYF
TRBD2	.	TRBV5-1	TRBJ2-5	TGCGCCAGCAGCTCCCTCGGACTAGCGGGGGGTGCGGTAGAGACCCAGTACTTC	CASSSLGLAGGAVETQYF
TRBD1	few	TRBV20-1	TRBJ1-1	TGCAGTGCTAGAGACGGACAGGGAGGAACTGAAGCTTTCTTT	CSARDGQGGTEAFF
.	many	TRBV5-8	TRBJ1-1	TGTGCCAGCAGCCAAGGGACTATGAACACTGAAGCTTTCTTT	CASSQGTMNTEAFF
TRBD2	few	TRBV14	TRBJ2-1	TGTGCCAGCAGCCAAAGATCCAAGGGACTAGCGGGGGGGCCGAACAATGAGCAGTTCTTC	CASSQRSKGLAGGPNNEQFF
TRBD1	few	TRBV20-1	TRBJ1-1	TGCAGTGCCCCCAGGGGGCATGACACTGAAGCTTTCTTT	CSAPRGHDTEAFF
.	many	TRBV6-5	TRBJ2-1	TGTGCCAGCAGTTATCACAGGGGAGGCGGGAATGAGCAGTTCTTC	CASSYHRGGGNEQFF
TRBD1	few	TRBV10-3	TRBJ1-4	TGTGCCATCGGGACAGGGGGGGACGAAAAACTGTTTTTT	CAIGTGGDEKLFF
.	few	TRBV7-9	TRBJ1-1	TGTGCCAGCAGCTTACCAGGCCTTTCTTCCACTGAAGCTTTCTTT	CASSLPGLSSTEAFF
.	few	TRBV5-8	TRBJ1-5	TGTGCCAGCAGCCCACCTATCCAGAGCAATCAGCCCCAGCATTTT	CASSPPIQSNQPQHF
.	.	TRBV6-2/TRBV6-3	TRBJ2-7	TGTGCCAGCAGTTACGGGGCAGCGATCCACGAGCAGTACTTC	CASSYGAAIHEQYF
.	.	TRBV4-3	TRBJ2-5	TGCGCCAGCAGCCAAGATCGGACACACCAAGAGACCCAGTACTTC	CASSQDRTHQETQYF
.	many	TRBV24-1	TRBJ1-2	TGTGCCACCAGTGAGCACGAGGGCGGTGGCTACACCTTC	CATSEHEGGGYTF
TRBD1	.	TRBV12-3/TRBV12-4	TRBJ1-1	TGTGCCAGCAGTTACTTTAGTGGACAGGCCGTCACTGAAGCTTTCTTT	CASSYFSGQAVTEAFF
.	many	TRBV20-1	TRBJ2-7	TGCAGTGCTAGAAGCCCTATTTCTCAGGGGGAGCAGTACTTC	CSARSPISQGEQYF
TRBD1	many	TRBV11-2	TRBJ1-2	TGTGCCAGCAGCTTAGAGCCAGGGGGTTACCTTAACTATGGCTACACCTTC	CASSLEPGGYLNYGYTF
TRBD2	.	TRBV5-4	TRBJ2-7	TGTGCCAGCAGCCCTTCGGGGGGTCGAAGCTCCTACGAGCAGTACTTC	CASSPSGGRSSYEQYF
.	many	TRBV7-2	TRBJ1-1	TGTGCCAGCAGCTTAGCCTTGGACACTGAAGCTTTCTTT	CASSLALDTEAFF
.	few	TRBV14	TRBJ1-2	TGTGCCAGCAGCCCCCTGGCAGGGTATGGCTACACCTTC	CASSPLAGYGYTF
.	many	TRBV6-2/TRBV6-3	TRBJ1-1	TGTGCCAGCAGTTACGCGGGTTGGTCTGAAGCTTTCTTT	CASSYAGWSEAFF
TRBD2	.	TRBV27	TRBJ2-5	TGTGCCAGCAGTTTATTGGGGAGGGGAGAGACCCAGTACTTC	CASSLLGRGETQYF
TRBD2	.	TRBV29-1	TRBJ2-1	TGCAGCGTTGGGGGGGGAGCCTCCCCCTACAATGAGCAGTTCTTC	CSVGGGASPYNEQFF
TRBD2	many	TRBV6-5	TRBJ2-7	TGTGCCAGCAGTTTCGGGGGGTTCTACGAGCAGTACTTC	CASSFGGFYEQYF
TRBD1	many	TRBV29-1	TRBJ1-1	TGCAGCACCACAGGGGGTATAGAAGCTTTCTTT	CSTTGGIEAFF